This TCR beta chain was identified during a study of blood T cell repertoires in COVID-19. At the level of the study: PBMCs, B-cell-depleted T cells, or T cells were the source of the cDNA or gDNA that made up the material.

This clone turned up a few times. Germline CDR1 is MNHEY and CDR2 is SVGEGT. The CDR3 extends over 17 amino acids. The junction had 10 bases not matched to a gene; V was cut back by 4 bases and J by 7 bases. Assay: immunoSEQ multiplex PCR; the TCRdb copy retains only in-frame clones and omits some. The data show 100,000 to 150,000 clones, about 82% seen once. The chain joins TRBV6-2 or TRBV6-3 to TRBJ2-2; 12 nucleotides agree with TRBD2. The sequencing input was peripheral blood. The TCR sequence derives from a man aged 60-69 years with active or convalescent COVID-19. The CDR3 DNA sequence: TGTGCCAGCAGTTTGACTAGCGGGAGAAGGAAGATCGGGGAGCTGTTTTTT. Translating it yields CASSLTSGRRKIGELFF.